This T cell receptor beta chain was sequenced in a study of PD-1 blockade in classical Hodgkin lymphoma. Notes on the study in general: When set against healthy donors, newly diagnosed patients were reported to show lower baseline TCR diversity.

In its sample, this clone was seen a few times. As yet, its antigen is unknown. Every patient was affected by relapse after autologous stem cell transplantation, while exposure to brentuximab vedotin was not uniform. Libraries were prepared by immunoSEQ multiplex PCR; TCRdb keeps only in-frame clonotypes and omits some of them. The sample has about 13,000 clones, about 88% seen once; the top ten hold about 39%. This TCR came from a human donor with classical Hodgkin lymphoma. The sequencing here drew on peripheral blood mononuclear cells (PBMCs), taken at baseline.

The DNA of the CDR3 is TGTGCCAGTAGTCTACAGGGGTCCTTATACTACGAGCAGTACTTC. Its translation is CASSLQGSLYYEQYF. The rearrangement links TRBV19 to TRBJ2-7; 7 bases fit TRBD1. The J segment lost 3 bases and the V segment lost 5 bases, leaving 10 bases of the junction unmatched. This CDR3 spans 15 amino acids. The germline V gene encodes CDR1 LNHDA and CDR2 SQIVND (reference sequence).